These 24 T cell receptor beta chains originate from one sample sequenced in a study of T cells expressing NK-cell markers. TCRdb reworked the 5' RACE reads into one entry per CDR3 protein, no DNA. This sample's table reports about 150,000 distinct CDR3 sequences. Material for sequencing was blood T cells: a sorted CD56 or NKG2C T cell subset, CD4+ or CD8+ T cells, or bulk PBMC T cells (not recorded which). The receptors stem from a man younger than 30 in good health.

This chain joins TRBV12-3 or TRBV12-4 and TRBJ2-1; the TCRdb D gene call, TRBD2, has no DNA to confirm it. The CDR3 runs 16 residues. CDR3 loop: CASSFLAGRTYNEQFF.

This chain connects TRBV7-6 to TRBJ2-7; TCRdb gives TRBD1 as the D gene, but with no DNA this cannot be confirmed. The CDR3 extends over 14 amino acids. Germline V lookup: CDR1 SGHVS, CDR2 FNYEAQ. CDR3: CASSLETGSYEQYF. The variable domain in full, with the rest retrieved from reference TRBV7-6 and TRBJ2-7, is GAGVSQSPRYKVTKRGQDVALRCDPISGHVSLYWYRQALGQGPEFLTYFNYEAQQDKSGLPNDRFSAERPEGSISTLTIQRTEQRDSAMYRCASSLETGSYEQYFGPGTRLTVT.

The J gene is TRBJ2-3, the V gene TRBV10-3. CDR3 length: 16 residues. Germline CDR1 is ENHRY and CDR2 is SYGVKD. The CDR3 here is CAISEMSSLSTDTQYF.

The CDR3: CASSPAGTVNTGELFF. V is TRBV4-2 and J is TRBJ2-2; TCRdb selects TRBD1, and the lack of DNA leaves this call unchecked. This CDR3 has 16 residues. CDR1 and CDR2 from the germline V gene are LGHNA and YNFKEQ.

This chain connects TRBV29-1 to TRBJ2-7; TCRdb selects TRBD1, and the lack of DNA leaves this call unchecked. Germline V gene sequence: CDR1 SQVTM, CDR2 ANQGSEA. The CDR3 spans 14 residues. The CDR3 sequence: CSVEGGTATYEQYF.

The gene calls are TRBV4-2 and TRBJ2-2. The germline gives CDR1 LGHNA, CDR2 YNFKEQ. CDR3 size: 17 residues. CDR3 protein: CASSQVPVLVNTGELFF.

The rearrangement links TRBV3-1 to TRBJ1-1. CDR3 length: 14 amino acids. In germline, CDR1 is LGHDT, CDR2 YNNKEL (reference sequence). The CDR3 is CASSQDRVGTEAFF.

J is TRBJ2-1 and V is TRBV12-3 or TRBV12-4; lacking DNA, the TRBD1 call made by TCRdb goes unchecked. This CDR3 is 13 amino acids long. The CDR3 region is CASRTGQYNEQFF.

The V call is TRBV7-8, the J call TRBJ2-3; as DNA is missing, the TRBD1 call by TCRdb cannot be tested. The CDR3 contains 16 residues. The germline V gene encodes CDR1 SGHVS and CDR2 FQNEAQ. This chain's CDR3 is CASSSPGGSPPDTQYF. Based on the CDR3 plus reference TRBV7-8 and TRBJ2-3, the full variable domain is GAGVSQSPRYKVAKRGQDVALRCDPISGHVSLFWYQQALGQGPEFLTYFQNEAQLDKSGLPSDRFFAERPEGSVSTLKIQRTQQEDSAVYLCASSSPGGSPPDTQYFGPGTRLTVL.

This sequence joins TRBV24-1 and TRBJ2-1; without DNA, the TCRdb call of TRBD2 cannot be checked. Looked up from germline, CDR1 is KGHDR and CDR2 is SFDVKD. The CDR3 length is 15 residues. The CDR3 region is CATSVAGGAYNEQFF.

V and J are TRBV5-1 and TRBJ1-2. CDR1 and CDR2 (germline): SGHRS, YFSETQ. The CDR3 totals 15 residues. CDR3 amino acids: CASSFSSGTAYGYTF.

V and J are TRBV11-2 and TRBJ2-5; no DNA is available, so the TRBD1 call from TCRdb remains unchecked. The CDR3 loop spans 13 amino acids. Looked up from germline, CDR1 is SGHAT and CDR2 is FQNNGV. CDR3 sequence reads: CASSLHREETQYF.

The gene calls are TRBV5-1 and TRBJ2-1. CDR3 length: 15 residues. Germline values: CDR1 SGHRS, CDR2 YFSETQ. CDR3 sequence: CASSLDRTDYNEQFF. The full variable domain, its missing parts supplied by reference TRBV5-1 and TRBJ2-1, is KAGVTQTPRYLIKTRGQQVTLSCSPISGHRSVSWYQQTPGQGLQFLFEYFSETQRNKGNFPGRFSGRQFSNSRSEMNVSTLELGDSALYLCASSLDRTDYNEQFFGPGTRLTVL.

The rearrangement joins TRBV19 to TRBJ1-5. Looked up from germline, CDR1 is LNHDA and CDR2 is SQIVND (reference sequence). This CDR3 is 15 amino acids long. CDR3: CASSIRGNSNQPQHF. The whole variable domain, filled in from reference TRBV19 and TRBJ1-5, reads DGGITQSPKYLFRKEGQNVTLSCEQNLNHDAMYWYRQDPGQGLRLIYYSQIVNDFQKGDIAEGYSVSREKKESFPLTVTSAQKNPTAFYLCASSIRGNSNQPQHFGDGTRLSIL.

V gene TRBV27 combines with J gene TRBJ1-5; the TCRdb call, TRBD1, lacks DNA for checking. CDR1 MNHEY and CDR2 SMNVEV come from the germline V gene (reference sequence). The CDR3 contains 15 residues. The CDR3 is CASSPQGYSNQPQHF.

The rearrangement joins TRBV4-1 to TRBJ1-5. The CDR3 loop spans 15 amino acids. In germline, CDR1 is MGHRA, CDR2 YSYEKL. The CDR3 protein is CASSQAAWGNQPQHF.

The chain has TRBV3-1 and TRBJ2-3. Germline V gives CDR1 LGHDT, CDR2 YNNKEL (reference sequence). The CDR3 is 15 amino acids. The CDR3 sequence is CASSQVGLAPDTQYF.

CDR3 protein: CATSSFTPVIQETQYF. The V call is TRBV15, the J call TRBJ2-5. Per germline, CDR1 LNHNV and CDR2 YYDKDF (reference sequence). The CDR3 length is 16 residues.

The chain uses TRBV3-1 and TRBJ2-5; TCRdb's D call of TRBD2 is untestable without DNA. This CDR3 has 15 amino acids. The germline CDR1 and CDR2 sequences are LGHDT and YNNKEL (reference sequence). The CDR3 is CASSQDASDQETQYF.

The CDR3 region is CAVSGGSYNEQFF. This rearrangement joins TRBV6-1 to TRBJ2-1; TCRdb returns TRBD2, unconfirmable since there is no DNA. This CDR3 spans 13 amino acids. Germline loops: CDR1 MNHNS, CDR2 SASEGT.

This chain links TRBV5-1 with TRBJ2-5; TCRdb's D call, TRBD2, is unchecked because there is no DNA. Germline CDR1 reads SGHRS; CDR2 reads YFSETQ. The CDR3 runs 17 residues. CDR3 amino acids: CASSLVSGEVAQETQYF.

The chain links TRBV5-6 to TRBJ2-1; TCRdb reports TRBD2, a call that lacks DNA to check it against. The CDR3 has 15 residues. Germline loops: CDR1 SGHDT, CDR2 YYEEEE. The CDR3 region is CASSPPGISYNEQFF.

The chain links TRBV5-6 to TRBJ2-7; without DNA, the TCRdb call of TRBD2 cannot be checked. This CDR3 is built from 16 residues. Germline V gene sequence: CDR1 SGHDT, CDR2 YYEEEE. The CDR3 spells CASSPPGLAQIYEQYF.

The chain recombines TRBV5-1 with TRBJ2-5; the TCRdb call, TRBD1, lacks DNA for checking. Germline loops: CDR1 SGHRS, CDR2 YFSETQ. The CDR3 totals 16 residues. This CDR3 reads CASSLGLGDTQETQYF.